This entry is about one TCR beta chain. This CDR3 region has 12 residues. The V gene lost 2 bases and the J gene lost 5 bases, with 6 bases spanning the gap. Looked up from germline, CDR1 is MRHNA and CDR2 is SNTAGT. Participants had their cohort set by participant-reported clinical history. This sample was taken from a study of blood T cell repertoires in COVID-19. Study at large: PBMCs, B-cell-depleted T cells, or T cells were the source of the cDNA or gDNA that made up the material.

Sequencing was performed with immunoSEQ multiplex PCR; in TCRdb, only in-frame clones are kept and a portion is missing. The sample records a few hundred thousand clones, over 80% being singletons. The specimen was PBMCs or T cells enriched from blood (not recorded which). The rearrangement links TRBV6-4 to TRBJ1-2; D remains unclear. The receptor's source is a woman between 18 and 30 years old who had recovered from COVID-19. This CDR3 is CASSDQDYGYTF. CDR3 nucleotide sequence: TGTGCCAGCAGTGACCAGGATTATGGCTACACCTTC.